Shown below are 20 T cell receptor beta chains from a single sample sequenced in a study of cytomegalovirus exposure and HLA in healthy donors. PCR involved 60 Vbeta and 13 Jbeta primers. Some clones are missing from TCRdb's copy, which holds only in-frame ones; the method was immunoSEQ multiplex PCR. The repertoire has approximately 150,000 clones, roughly 77% of them found once; the top ten carry around 3.5%. Sequences were obtained from PBMCs. The receptor source for this set is a man aged 25-40 years in good health and CMV-seropositive.

This clone was detected only once. This sample also contains other DNA sequences that code for the same CDR3. The chain recombines TRBV27 with TRBJ2-7, with TRBD2 as a possible D gene (6 bases). From germline, CDR1 is MNHEY and CDR2 SMNVEV (reference sequence). Trimming removed 0 bases from V and 0 bases from J, with 6 bases in between. This CDR3 is built from 14 residues. The CDR3 sequence is CASSLSRGSYEQYF. The CDR3 DNA sequence: TGTGCCAGCAGTTTATCGCGGGGCTCCTACGAGCAGTACTTC.

This sequence joins TRBV2 and TRBJ2-1; 7 bases are a match to TRBD2. Germline-derived CDR1 and CDR2 are SNHLY and FYNNEI. V lost 2 bases to trimming and J lost 6 bases; unmatched junction nucleotides: 7. The CDR3 loop spans 15 amino acids. CDR3 loop: CASSESSGGTNEQFF. The CDR3 coding sequence is TGTGCCAGCAGTGAATCTAGCGGAGGCACCAATGAGCAGTTCTTC.

The chain carries TRBV7-6 and TRBJ1-5, with 7 bases aligning to TRBD1. Trimming removed 0 bases from V and 4 bases from J; junction bases left unmatched: 3. The CDR3 has 15 residues. The V gene's germline CDR1 is SGHVS and CDR2 FNYEAQ. DNA of the CDR3: TGTGCCAGCAGCTTAGCGGCAGGGGGGAATCAGCCCCAGCATTTT. It translates to CASSLAAGGNQPQHF. Full variable domain (outside the CDR3, taken from reference TRBV7-6 and TRBJ1-5): GAGVSQSPRYKVTKRGQDVALRCDPISGHVSLYWYRQALGQGPEFLTYFNYEAQQDKSGLPNDRFSAERPEGSISTLTIQRTEQRDSAMYRCASSLAAGGNQPQHFGDGTRLSIL.

This sequence joins TRBV27 and TRBJ2-7; TRBD1 matches at 7 bases. V lost 2 bases and J lost 6; bases outside the gene matches: 7. From germline, CDR1 is MNHEY and CDR2 SMNVEV (reference sequence). The CDR3 spans 14 residues. The DNA for the CDR3 is TGTGCCAGCAGTTTACTCGGACAGGCCGCCGAGCAGTACTTC. As protein: CASSLLGQAAEQYF.

The chain is built from TRBV14 and TRBJ2-7; 8 bases map to TRBD1. Germline V gives CDR1 SGHDN, CDR2 FVKESK. With V trimmed by 5 bases and J by 2 bases, 8 bases remained unmatched. The CDR3 covers 15 residues. The CDR3 sequence: CASSAPTGVPYEQYF. DNA of the CDR3: TGTGCCAGCAGCGCTCCGACAGGGGTCCCCTACGAGCAGTACTTC.

The chain carries TRBV2 and TRBJ2-5, with 9 bases that match TRBD2. After removal of 4 bases from V and 3 bases from J, the junction contained 3 bases not matched to a gene. The CDR3 sequence is 14 residues long. Germline CDR1 SNHLY, CDR2 FYNNEI. The CDR3 loop reads CASSGRGGKETQYF. The CDR3 bases are TGTGCCAGCAGTGGGCGGGGGGGCAAAGAGACCCAGTACTTC.

The chain combines TRBV7-6 with TRBJ1-1; 8 nucleotides line up with TRBD1. The germline V gene has CDR1 SGHVS and CDR2 FNYEAQ. The CDR3 runs 14 residues. J lost 5 bases, V lost 0 bases, and 2 bases had no gene match. CDR3: CASSLAQGATEAFF. The CDR3, as DNA: TGTGCCAGCAGCTTAGCGCAGGGGGCAACTGAAGCTTTCTTT. Full variable domain (remainder filled in from reference TRBV7-6 and TRBJ1-1): GAGVSQSPRYKVTKRGQDVALRCDPISGHVSLYWYRQALGQGPEFLTYFNYEAQQDKSGLPNDRFSAERPEGSISTLTIQRTEQRDSAMYRCASSLAQGATEAFFGQGTRLTVV.

This chain joins TRBV5-1 and TRBJ2-7; weak D call: TRBD1 (5 bases). Germline-derived CDR1 and CDR2 are SGHRS and YFSETQ. The V gene lost 5 bases and the J gene lost 3 bases, with 9 bases spanning the gap. CDR3 length: 12 amino acids. In DNA, the CDR3 is TGCGCCAGCAGTGAAGGGGACTACGAGCAGTACTTC. Translated, it gives CASSEGDYEQYF.

This sequence joins TRBV20-1 and TRBJ1-4; D ambiguous. This CDR3 is 11 amino acids long. V lost 3 bases, J lost 8 bases, and 7 bases lay in between. CDR1 is DFQATT and CDR2 is SNEGSKA in the germline V gene (reference sequence). CDR3 loop: CSASIREKLFF. As DNA, the CDR3 is TGCAGTGCTAGTATCCGGGAAAAACTGTTTTTT.

The J gene is TRBJ2-7, the V gene TRBV6-1, with D perhaps matching TRBD2 (6 bases). Trimming took 8 bases from V and 2 from J, leaving 13 bases between them. CDR1 and CDR2 (germline): MNHNS, SASEGT. The CDR3 spans 13 residues. The CDR3 sequence is CASGGVGTYEQYF. The CDR3, as DNA: TGTGCCAGCGGCGGGGTTGGTACCTACGAGCAGTACTTC.

The chain has TRBV27 and TRBJ1-1, with no clear D. Deletions cut 2 bases from V and 5 bases from J, with 9 bases between. Germline V gene lookup returns CDR1 MNHEY and CDR2 SMNVEV (reference sequence). The length of the CDR3 is 13 residues. The chain's CDR3 is CASSLVQNTEAFF. CDR3 nucleotide sequence: TGTGCCAGCAGTTTAGTACAGAATACTGAAGCTTTCTTT.

This chain connects TRBV28 to TRBJ1-6; TRBD1 is a possible D gene (5 bases). This CDR3 comprises 14 residues. V lost 5 bases and J lost 7, with 12 bases in between. Germline lookup yields CDR1 MDHEN and CDR2 SYDVKM. The CDR3 protein is CASSHGRGNSPLHF. As DNA, the CDR3 is TGTGCCAGCAGTCACGGACGGGGGAATTCACCCCTCCACTTT.

This rearrangement joins TRBV9 to TRBJ2-3; 9 bases fit TRBD1. The V segment lost 7 bases and the J segment 1 base; nucleotides outside the gene matches: 10. The CDR3 spans 16 residues. Germline loops: CDR1 SGDLS, CDR2 YYNGEE. Written as DNA, the CDR3 is TGTGCCAGCGACAGGGGGGGGGCCGCCCGCACAGATACGCAGTATTTT. Protein product: CASDRGGAARTDTQYF. The variable domain in full, completed from reference TRBV9 and TRBJ2-3, reads DSGVTQTPKHLITATGQRVTLRCSPRSGDLSVYWYQQSLDQGLQFLIQYYNGEERAKGNILERFSAQQFPDLHSELNLSSLELGDSALYFCASDRGGAARTDTQYFGPGTRLTVL.

The chain recombines TRBV27 with TRBJ1-6; perhaps TRBD1 as D (6 bases). The CDR3 covers 15 residues. The germline gives CDR1 MNHEY, CDR2 SMNVEV (reference sequence). Trimming took 5 bases from V and 2 from J, leaving 10 bases between them. The CDR3 DNA sequence: TGTGCCAGCAGTCCCCGGGACACCTATAATTCACCCCTCCACTTT. This encodes CASSPRDTYNSPLHF.

Only a few counts were recorded for this clone. The chain links TRBV4-3 to TRBJ2-1, with D tentatively TRBD1 (6 bases). V shed 4 bases and J shed 0 bases, with 13 bases lying between them. The CDR3 loop spans 16 amino acids. The germline gives CDR1 LGHNA, CDR2 YSLEER. The CDR3 DNA reads TGCGCCAGCAGCCGGGAACAGGGAAGCTCCTACAATGAGCAGTTCTTC. Protein: CASSREQGSSYNEQFF.

This chain joins TRBV2 and TRBJ1-2; the D is unclear. CDR3 length equals 13 residues. Trimming left V 5 bases short and J 5 bases short, with 12 bases between. Germline-derived CDR1 and CDR2 are SNHLY and FYNNEI. CDR3 nucleotides: TGTGCCAGCAGTTCGGACGGACTGTATGGCTACACCTTC. Translation: CASSSDGLYGYTF. Together with reference TRBV2 and TRBJ1-2, the CDR3 gives the full variable domain: EPEVTQTPSHQVTQMGQEVILRCVPISNHLYFYWYRQILGQKVEFLVSFYNNEISEKSEIFDDQFSVERPDGSNFTLKIRSTKLEDSAMYFCASSSDGLYGYTFGSGTRLTVV.

The V call is TRBV6-1, the J call TRBJ1-1, with 9 bases matching TRBD1. Germline-derived CDR1 and CDR2 are MNHNS and SASEGT. J gave up 7 bases and V 7 bases, and 4 bases lay outside the gene matches. The CDR3 is 12 residues long. CDR3 in DNA: TGTGCCAGCATCCGGGACAGGGTTGAAGCTTTCTTT. This translates into CASIRDRVEAFF.

This clone was seen once. The chain is built from TRBV6-4 and TRBJ1-5; the match to TRBD1 covers 8 bases. V shed 10 bases, J shed 2 bases, and the junction held 7 bases outside the gene matches. The CDR3 length is 14 residues. From germline, CDR1 is MRHNA and CDR2 SNTAGT. In DNA, the CDR3 is TGTGCCACCAGGACAGGGAAGGGCAATCAGCCCCAGCATTTT. Encoded protein: CATRTGKGNQPQHF.

The V gene is TRBV5-6, the J gene TRBJ1-2; TRBD1 aligns across 7 bases. CDR3 size: 13 residues. The germline V gene encodes CDR1 SGHDT and CDR2 YYEEEE. V was pared by 5 bases and J by 4 bases, with 5 bases of the junction left unmatched. The CDR3 here is CASSPDRAYGYTF. The CDR3 DNA reads as TGTGCCAGCAGTCCAGACAGGGCCTATGGCTACACCTTC.

The chain recombines TRBV11-2 with TRBJ2-2; 8 bases are shared with TRBD2. This CDR3 is 15 amino acids long. Germline assignment: CDR1 SGHAT and CDR2 FQNNGV. The V segment lost 3 bases and the J segment 6 bases; nucleotides outside the gene matches: 6. The chain's CDR3 is CASSFLGRESGELFF. The CDR3 coding sequence is TGTGCCAGCAGCTTCCTCGGGAGGGAATCCGGGGAGCTGTTTTTT.